The next 9 T cell receptor beta chains were all read from a single sample in a study of identical twins. A single record per CDR3 protein comes from TCRdb applying MiXCR to the 5' RACE reads. The table lists under 900,000 distinct CDR3 sequences, around an eighth of them singletons. The same specimen was also included in a second study, on yellow fever vaccine responses in identical twins.

The sequenced sample was PBMCs. The receptors shown here come from a woman between 18 and 30 years old in good health.

Only a few counts were recorded for this clonotype. The chain is built from TRBV5-1 and TRBJ2-5, with D unresolved. Germline assignment: CDR1 SGHRS and CDR2 YFSETQ. This CDR3 comprises 14 residues. Trimming cost V 4 bases and J 5 bases, with 15 bases left between them. Here the CDR3 reads CASSLSSGSETQYF. The CDR3 DNA reads as TGCGCCAGCAGCCTCTCATCGGGCAGTGAGACCCAGTACTTC.

The rearrangement links TRBV6-1 to TRBJ2-1; TRBD2 agrees at 14 bases. With 10 bases clipped from V and 10 bases from J, the junction kept 12 bases outside the gene matches. Germline V gives CDR1 MNHNS, CDR2 SASEGT. The CDR3 runs to 15 residues. This CDR3 reads CATREGLAGEGEQFF. For the CDR3, the DNA is TGTGCCACCAGGGAGGGACTAGCGGGAGAGGGGGAGCAGTTCTTC.

This clonotype appeared many times. The chain combines TRBV3-1 with TRBJ2-1, with 7 positions matching TRBD2. The ends lost 1 base at V and 4 bases at J; junction bases unmatched: 4. The CDR3 covers 15 residues. CDR1 is LGHDT and CDR2 is YNNKEL in the germline V gene (reference sequence). The CDR3: CASSQGGGPYNEQFF. Here the CDR3 DNA reads TGTGCCAGCAGCCAAGGGGGGGGACCTTACAATGAGCAGTTCTTC.

This rearrangement joins TRBV19 to TRBJ2-1; a possible D gene is TRBD2 (6 bases). There are 14 residues in the CDR3. Trimming left V 6 bases short and J 5 bases short, with 14 bases between. Germline CDR1 and CDR2: LNHDA and SQIVND (reference sequence). CDR3 in amino acids: CASSPRRGDNEQFF. CDR3 coding DNA: TGTGCCAGTAGCCCACGGCGGGGAGACAATGAGCAGTTCTTC.

This clonotype was detected only a few times. The chain combines TRBV7-8 with TRBJ2-3; 9 nucleotides line up with TRBD1. Germline V gives CDR1 SGHVS, CDR2 FQNEAQ. Unmatched junction bases numbered 7, after V lost 8 bases and J lost 4 bases. The length of the CDR3 is 14 residues. In DNA, the CDR3 is TGTGCCAGCTCCACAGGGGGCGAGTCAGATACGCAGTATTTT. This gives the protein CASSTGGESDTQYF.

For this clonotype: One junction end does not reproduce the germline sequence, and a read error may be involved. The CDR3 loop is CATSRGRGLNQETRYF. The DNA for the CDR3 is TGTGCCACCAGCAGAGGCAGGGGGTTAAACCAAGAGACCCGGTACTTC. The rearrangement links TRBV15 to TRBJ2-5, with 7 bases that match TRBD1. This CDR3 contains 16 residues. Germline V lookup: CDR1 LNHNV, CDR2 YYDKDF (reference sequence).

This clonotype has at least ten counts. The chain joins TRBV4-1 to TRBJ1-1; weak D call: TRBD1 (6 bases). Germline CDR1 MGHRA, CDR2 YSYEKL. V was shortened by 4 bases and J by 5 bases, with 11 bases between the two germline ends. The CDR3 runs 13 residues. In nucleotides, the CDR3 is TGCGCCAGCAGCCGGAAGGGGGAGACTGAAGCTTTCTTT. It is translated as CASSRKGETEAFF.

The chain couples TRBV10-3 to TRBJ1-5; TRBD1 agrees at 8 bases. This CDR3 has 13 residues. Germline V CDR1 and CDR2: ENHRY, SYGVKD. V lost 10 bases and J lost 5; bases outside the gene matches: 7. The CDR3 DNA reads TGTGCCACCACAGGGGGACAGGATCAGCCCCAGCATTTT. Its translation is CATTGGQDQPQHF.

The rearrangement uses TRBV28 and TRBJ1-1, with 7 bases aligning to TRBD1. The V and J ends lost 7 bases and 2 bases, in that order; junction bases with no gene match: 10. The CDR3 has 15 amino acids. CDR1 and CDR2 (germline): MDHEN, SYDVKM. The CDR3 protein is CASIVPGQTNTEAFF. CDR3 coding DNA: TGTGCCAGCATTGTTCCGGGACAGACAAACACTGAAGCTTTCTTT. The variable domain in full, with the rest retrieved from reference TRBV28 and TRBJ1-1, is DVKVTQSSRYLVKRTGEKVFLECVQDMDHENMFWYRQDPGLGLRLIYFSYDVKMKEKGDIPEGYSVSREKKERFSLILESASTNQTSMYLCASIVPGQTNTEAFFGQGTRLTVV.